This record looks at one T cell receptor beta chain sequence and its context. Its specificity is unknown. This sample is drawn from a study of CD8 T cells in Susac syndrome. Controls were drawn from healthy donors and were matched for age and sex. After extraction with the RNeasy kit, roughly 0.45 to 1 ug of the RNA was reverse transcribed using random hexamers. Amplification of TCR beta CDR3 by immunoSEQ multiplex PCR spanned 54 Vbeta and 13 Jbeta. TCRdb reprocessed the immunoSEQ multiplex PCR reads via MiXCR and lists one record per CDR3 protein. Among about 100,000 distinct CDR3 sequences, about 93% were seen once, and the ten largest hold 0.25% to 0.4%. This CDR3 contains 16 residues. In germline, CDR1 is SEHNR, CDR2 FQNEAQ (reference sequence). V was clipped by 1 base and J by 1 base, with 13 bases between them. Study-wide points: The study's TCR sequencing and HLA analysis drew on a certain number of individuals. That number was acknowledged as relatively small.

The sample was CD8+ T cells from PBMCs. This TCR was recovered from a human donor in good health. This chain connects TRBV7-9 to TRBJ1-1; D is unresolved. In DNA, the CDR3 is TGTGCCAGCAGCTTAGTGGCAGGTGGGCCGAACACTGAAGCTTTCTTT. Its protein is CASSLVAGGPNTEAFF.